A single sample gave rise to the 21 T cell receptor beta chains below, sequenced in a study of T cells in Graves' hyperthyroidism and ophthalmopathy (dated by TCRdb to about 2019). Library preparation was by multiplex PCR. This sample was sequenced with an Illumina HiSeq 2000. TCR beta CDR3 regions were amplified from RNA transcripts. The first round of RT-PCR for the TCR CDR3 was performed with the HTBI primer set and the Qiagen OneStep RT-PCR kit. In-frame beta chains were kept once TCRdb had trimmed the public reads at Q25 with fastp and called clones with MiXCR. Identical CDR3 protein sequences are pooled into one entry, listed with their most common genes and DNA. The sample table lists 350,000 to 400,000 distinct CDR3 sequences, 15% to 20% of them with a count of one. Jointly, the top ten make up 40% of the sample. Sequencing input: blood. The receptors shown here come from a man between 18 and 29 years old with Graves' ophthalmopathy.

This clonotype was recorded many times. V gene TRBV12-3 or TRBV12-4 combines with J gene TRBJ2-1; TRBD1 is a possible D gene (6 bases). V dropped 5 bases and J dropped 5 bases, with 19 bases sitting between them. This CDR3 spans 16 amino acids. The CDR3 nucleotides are TGTGCCAGCAGTAGCGGCGTAACCACAGGGAACAATGAGCAGTTCTTC. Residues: CASSSGVTTGNNEQFF.

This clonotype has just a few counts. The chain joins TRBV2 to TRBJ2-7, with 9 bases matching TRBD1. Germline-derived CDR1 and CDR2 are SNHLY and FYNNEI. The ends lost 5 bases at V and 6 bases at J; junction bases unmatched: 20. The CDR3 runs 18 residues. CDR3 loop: CASSRPGTGFLSFSEQYF. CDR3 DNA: TGTGCCAGCAGTCGCCCCGGGACAGGGTTTCTGTCTTTCTCCGAGCAGTACTTC.

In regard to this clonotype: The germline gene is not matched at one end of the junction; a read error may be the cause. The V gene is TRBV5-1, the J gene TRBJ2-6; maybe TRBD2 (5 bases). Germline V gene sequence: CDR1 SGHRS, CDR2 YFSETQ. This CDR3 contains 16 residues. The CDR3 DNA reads TGTGCCAGCAGCGCTCGCGAGGGAATAGCGACCAACGTCCTGACTTTC. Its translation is CASSAREGIATNVLTF.

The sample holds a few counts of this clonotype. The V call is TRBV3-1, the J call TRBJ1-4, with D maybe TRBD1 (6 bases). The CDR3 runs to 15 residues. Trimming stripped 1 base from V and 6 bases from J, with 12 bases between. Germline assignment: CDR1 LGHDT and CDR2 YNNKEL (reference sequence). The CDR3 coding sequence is TGTGCCAGCAGCCAAGTGCAGGGGATCTATGAAAAACTGTTTTTT. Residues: CASSQVQGIYEKLFF.

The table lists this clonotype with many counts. The CDR3 sequence: CASSGSVLSTDTQYF. In DNA form, the CDR3 reads TGTGCCAGCAGTGGGTCAGTTCTTAGCACAGATACGCAGTATTTT. The rearrangement uses TRBV6-1 and TRBJ2-3; no definite D call. The germline V gene encodes CDR1 MNHNS and CDR2 SASEGT. V lost 4 bases, J lost 0 bases, and 11 bases lay in between. There are 15 residues in the CDR3.

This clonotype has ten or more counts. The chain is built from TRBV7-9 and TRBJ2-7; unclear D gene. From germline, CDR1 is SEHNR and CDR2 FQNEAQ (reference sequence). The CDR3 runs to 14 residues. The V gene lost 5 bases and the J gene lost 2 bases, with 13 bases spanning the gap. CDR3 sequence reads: CASSEVDGAYEQYF. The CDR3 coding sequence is TGTGCCAGCAGCGAAGTGGATGGGGCCTACGAGCAGTACTTC.

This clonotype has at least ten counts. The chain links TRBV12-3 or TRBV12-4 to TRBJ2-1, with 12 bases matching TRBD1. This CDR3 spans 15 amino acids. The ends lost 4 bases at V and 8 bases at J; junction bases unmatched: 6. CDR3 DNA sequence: TGTGCCAGCAGTTCCGGGACAGGGGGCTTCGATGAGCAGTTCTTC. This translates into CASSSGTGGFDEQFF.

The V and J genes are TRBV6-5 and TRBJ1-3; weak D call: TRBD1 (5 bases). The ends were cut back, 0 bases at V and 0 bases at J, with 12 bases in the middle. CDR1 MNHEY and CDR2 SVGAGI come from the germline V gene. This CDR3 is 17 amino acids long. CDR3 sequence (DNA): TGTGCCAGCAGTTACTCGACCCAGACAGCCTCTGGAAACACCATATATTTT. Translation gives CASSYSTQTASGNTIYF.

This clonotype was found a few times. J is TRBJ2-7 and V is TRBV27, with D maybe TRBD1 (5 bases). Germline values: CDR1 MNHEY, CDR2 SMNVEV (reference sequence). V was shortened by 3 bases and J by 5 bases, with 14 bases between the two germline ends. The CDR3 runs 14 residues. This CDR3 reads CASSFAPGPNEQYF. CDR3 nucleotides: TGTGCCAGCAGTTTTGCACCAGGGCCCAACGAGCAGTACTTC.

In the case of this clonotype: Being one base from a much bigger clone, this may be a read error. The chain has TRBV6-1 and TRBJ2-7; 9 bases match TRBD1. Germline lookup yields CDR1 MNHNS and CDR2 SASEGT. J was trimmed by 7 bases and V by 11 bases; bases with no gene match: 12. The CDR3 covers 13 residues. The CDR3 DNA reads TGTGCCGCCGGAGGACAGGGGATGAGGGAGCAGTACTTC. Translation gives CAAGGQGMREQYF.

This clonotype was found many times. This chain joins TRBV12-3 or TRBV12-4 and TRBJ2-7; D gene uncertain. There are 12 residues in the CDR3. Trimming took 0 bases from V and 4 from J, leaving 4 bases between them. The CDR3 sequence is CASSLAKYEQYF. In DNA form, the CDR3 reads TGTGCCAGCAGTTTAGCCAAGTACGAGCAGTACTTC.

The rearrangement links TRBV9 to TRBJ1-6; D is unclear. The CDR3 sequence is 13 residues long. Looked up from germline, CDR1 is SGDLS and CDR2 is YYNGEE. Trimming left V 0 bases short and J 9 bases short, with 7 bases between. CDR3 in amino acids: CASSVVGISPLHF. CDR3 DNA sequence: TGTGCCAGCAGCGTAGTTGGTATTTCACCCCTCCACTTT.

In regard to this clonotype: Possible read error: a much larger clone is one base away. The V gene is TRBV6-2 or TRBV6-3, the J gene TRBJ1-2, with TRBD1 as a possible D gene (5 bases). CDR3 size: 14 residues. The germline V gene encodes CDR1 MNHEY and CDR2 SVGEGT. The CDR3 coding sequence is TGTGCCGGCAGTTCCGGGGGTTCCGTCTATGGCTACACCTTC. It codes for CAGSSGGSVYGYTF.

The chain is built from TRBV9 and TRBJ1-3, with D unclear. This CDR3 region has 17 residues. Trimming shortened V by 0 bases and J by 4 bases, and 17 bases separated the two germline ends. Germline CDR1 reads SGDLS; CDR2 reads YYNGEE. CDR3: CASSVGSEGFGGNTIYF. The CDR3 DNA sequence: TGTGCCAGCAGCGTAGGATCCGAGGGATTTGGAGGAAACACCATATATTTT.

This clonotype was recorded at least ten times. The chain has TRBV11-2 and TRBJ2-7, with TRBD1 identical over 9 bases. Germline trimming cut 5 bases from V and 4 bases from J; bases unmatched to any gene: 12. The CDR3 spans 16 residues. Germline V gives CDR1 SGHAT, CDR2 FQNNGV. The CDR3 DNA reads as TGTGCCAGCAGCATTAACTGGGGACAGGGAGAGTACGAGCAGTACTTC. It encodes CASSINWGQGEYEQYF.

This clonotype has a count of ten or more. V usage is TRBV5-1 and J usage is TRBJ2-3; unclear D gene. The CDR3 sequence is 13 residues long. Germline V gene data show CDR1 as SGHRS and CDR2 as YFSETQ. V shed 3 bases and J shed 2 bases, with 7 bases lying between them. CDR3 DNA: TGCGCCAGCAGCTGGAATCCCACAGATACGCAGTATTTT. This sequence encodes CASSWNPTDTQYF.

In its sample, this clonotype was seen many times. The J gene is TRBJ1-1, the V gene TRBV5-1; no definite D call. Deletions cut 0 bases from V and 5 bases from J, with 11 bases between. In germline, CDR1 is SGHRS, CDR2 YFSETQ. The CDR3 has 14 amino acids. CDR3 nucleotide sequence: TGCGCCAGCAGCTTGGCCGGGGAGGCAACTGAAGCTTTCTTT. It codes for CASSLAGEATEAFF. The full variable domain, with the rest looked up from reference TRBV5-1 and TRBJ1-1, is KAGVTQTPRYLIKTRGQQVTLSCSPISGHRSVSWYQQTPGQGLQFLFEYFSETQRNKGNFPGRFSGRQFSNSRSEMNVSTLELGDSALYLCASSLAGEATEAFFGQGTRLTVV.

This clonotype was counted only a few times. The chain's CDR3 is CASSLLGVDEQYF. CDR3 coding DNA: TGTGCCAGCAGCTTGTTGGGAGTGGACGAGCAGTACTTC. The chain carries TRBV5-4 and TRBJ2-7, with D perhaps matching TRBD2 (5 bases). This CDR3 is built from 13 residues. CDR1 SGHNT and CDR2 YYREEE come from the germline V gene (reference sequence). Trimming took off 1 base at V and 5 bases at J, with 10 bases between the two ends.

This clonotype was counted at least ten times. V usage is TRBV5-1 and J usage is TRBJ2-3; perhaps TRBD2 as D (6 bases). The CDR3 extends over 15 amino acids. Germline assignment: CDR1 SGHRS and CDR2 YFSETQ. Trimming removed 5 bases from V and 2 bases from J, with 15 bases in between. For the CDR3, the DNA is TGCGCCAGCAGTCGCGGGGCTCTTACCACAGATACGCAGTATTTT. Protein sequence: CASSRGALTTDTQYF.

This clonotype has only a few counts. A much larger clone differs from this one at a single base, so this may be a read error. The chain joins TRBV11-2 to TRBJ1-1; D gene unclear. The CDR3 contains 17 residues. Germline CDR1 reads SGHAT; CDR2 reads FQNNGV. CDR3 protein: CANSLGGSLTLNTEAFF. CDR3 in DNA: TGTGCCAACAGCCTGGGAGGCTCCTTGACCCTGAACACTGAAGCTTTCTTT.

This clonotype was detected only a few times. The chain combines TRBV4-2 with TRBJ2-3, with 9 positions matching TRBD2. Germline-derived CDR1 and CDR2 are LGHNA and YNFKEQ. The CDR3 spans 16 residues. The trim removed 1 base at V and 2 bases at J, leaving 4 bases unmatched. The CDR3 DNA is TGTGCCAGCAGCCAAGTAGGGACTAGCTCCACAGATACGCAGTATTTT. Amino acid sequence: CASSQVGTSSTDTQYF.